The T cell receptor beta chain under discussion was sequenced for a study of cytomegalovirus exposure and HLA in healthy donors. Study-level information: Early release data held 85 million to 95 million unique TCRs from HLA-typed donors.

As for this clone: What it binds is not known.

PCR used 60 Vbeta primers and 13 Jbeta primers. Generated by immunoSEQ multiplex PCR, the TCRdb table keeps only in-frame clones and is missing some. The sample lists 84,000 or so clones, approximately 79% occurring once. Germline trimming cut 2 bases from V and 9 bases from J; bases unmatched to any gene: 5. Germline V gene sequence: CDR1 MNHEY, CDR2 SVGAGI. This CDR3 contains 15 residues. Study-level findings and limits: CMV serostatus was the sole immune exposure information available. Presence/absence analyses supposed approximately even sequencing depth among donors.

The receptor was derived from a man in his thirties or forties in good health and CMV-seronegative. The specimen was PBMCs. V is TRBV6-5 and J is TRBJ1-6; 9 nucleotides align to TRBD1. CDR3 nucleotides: TGTGCCAGCAGTTACAGTACACAGGGGGCTTCACCCCTCCACTTT. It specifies CASSYSTQGASPLHF.